This T cell receptor beta chain was retrieved from a study of blood T cell repertoires in COVID-19. V shed 3 bases, J shed 2 bases, and the junction held 3 bases outside the gene matches. Germline V gene lookup returns CDR1 MGHRA and CDR2 YSYEKL. This CDR3 contains 15 residues. Produced via immunoSEQ multiplex PCR; TCRdb's table is partial and in-frame only. The sample carries 85,000 to 130,000 clones, roughly 82% recorded once. This clonotype originated in a man aged 55 to 70 with acute or convalescent COVID-19. The specimen sequenced was peripheral blood. The chain links TRBV4-1 to TRBJ1-5, with 8 bases lining up with TRBD1. The CDR3 coding sequence is TGCGCCAGCAGCCATCCGACAGGGGGCAATCAGCCCCAGCATTTT. This sequence encodes CASSHPTGGNQPQHF.